This T cell receptor (beta chain) was profiled in a study of shared clonotypes between healthy human individuals. Repertoires were generated with immunoSEQ multiplex PCR, while TCRdb's copy carries only in-frame clones and drops some. The sample carries roughly 700,000 clones, less than 95% recorded once. The length of the CDR3 is 18 residues. Per the germline V gene, CDR1 is MNHEY and CDR2 is SMNVEV (reference sequence). J gave up 0 bases and V 3 bases, and 13 bases lay outside the gene matches. Sequencing was carried out using memory CD8+ T cells from PBMCs. Subset in this sample: CD45RO+ cells pooled with CCR7-negative TemRA cells. The V gene is TRBV27, the J gene TRBJ2-7; 8 bases align to TRBD2. The clonotype was recovered from a man between 18 and 35 years old in good health. Some clones in this sample may be carry-over from other donors' samples. CDR3 residues: CASSFIGAAGDRSYEQYF. DNA for the CDR3: TGTGCCAGCAGTTTTATCGGGGCAGCGGGAGACCGCTCCTACGAGCAGTACTTC.